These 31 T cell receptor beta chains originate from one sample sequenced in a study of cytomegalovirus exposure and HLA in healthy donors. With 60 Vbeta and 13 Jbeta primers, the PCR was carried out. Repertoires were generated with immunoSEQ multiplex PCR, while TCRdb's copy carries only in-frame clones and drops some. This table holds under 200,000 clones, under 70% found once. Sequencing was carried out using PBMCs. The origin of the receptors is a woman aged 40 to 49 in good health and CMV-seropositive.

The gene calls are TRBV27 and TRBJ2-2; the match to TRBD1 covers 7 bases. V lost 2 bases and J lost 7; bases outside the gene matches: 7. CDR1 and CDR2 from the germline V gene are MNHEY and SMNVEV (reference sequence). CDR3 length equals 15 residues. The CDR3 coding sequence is TGTGCCAGCAGTTTACCCGACAGGGATGGCGGGGAGCTGTTTTTT. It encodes CASSLPDRDGGELFF.

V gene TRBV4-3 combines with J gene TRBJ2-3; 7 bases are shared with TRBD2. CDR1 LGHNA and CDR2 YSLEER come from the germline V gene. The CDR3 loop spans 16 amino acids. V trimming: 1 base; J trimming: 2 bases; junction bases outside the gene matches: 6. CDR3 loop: CASSQGASGFTDTQYF. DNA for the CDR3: TGCGCCAGCAGCCAAGGGGCTAGCGGATTCACAGATACGCAGTATTTT.

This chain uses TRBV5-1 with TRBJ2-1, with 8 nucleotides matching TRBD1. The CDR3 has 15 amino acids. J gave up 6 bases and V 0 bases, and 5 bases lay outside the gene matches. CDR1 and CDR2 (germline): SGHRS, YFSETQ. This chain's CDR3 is CASSLADRGINEQFF. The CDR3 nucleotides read TGCGCCAGCAGCTTGGCCGACAGGGGAATCAATGAGCAGTTCTTC.

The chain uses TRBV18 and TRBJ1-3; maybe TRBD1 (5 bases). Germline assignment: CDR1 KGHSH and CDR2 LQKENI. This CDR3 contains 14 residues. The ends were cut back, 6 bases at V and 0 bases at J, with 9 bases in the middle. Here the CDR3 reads CASSPGSSGNTIYF. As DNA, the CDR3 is TGTGCCAGCTCCCCAGGGAGCTCTGGAAACACCATATATTTT.

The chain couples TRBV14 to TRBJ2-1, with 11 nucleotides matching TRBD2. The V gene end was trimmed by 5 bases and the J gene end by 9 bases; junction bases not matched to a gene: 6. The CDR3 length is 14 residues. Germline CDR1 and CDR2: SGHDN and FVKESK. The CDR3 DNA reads TGTGCCAGCAGCATGGGACTAGCGGATGGTGAGCAGTTCTTC. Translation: CASSMGLADGEQFF.

The CDR3 region has the DNA TGTGCCAGCAGCTTTACAGGACAGAACTATGGCTACACCTTC. Protein: CASSFTGQNYGYTF. This chain joins TRBV11-2 and TRBJ1-2; the D gene is possibly TRBD1 (6 bases). Germline-derived CDR1 and CDR2 are SGHAT and FQNNGV. The length of the CDR3 is 14 residues. Trimming removed 3 bases at V and 2 bases at J, with 10 bases between.

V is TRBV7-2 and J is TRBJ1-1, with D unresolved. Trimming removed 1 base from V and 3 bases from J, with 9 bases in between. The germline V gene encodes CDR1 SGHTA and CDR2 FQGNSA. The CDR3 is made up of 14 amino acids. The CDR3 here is CASSLVRWDTEAFF. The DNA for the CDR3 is TGTGCCAGCAGCTTAGTCAGGTGGGACACTGAAGCTTTCTTT.

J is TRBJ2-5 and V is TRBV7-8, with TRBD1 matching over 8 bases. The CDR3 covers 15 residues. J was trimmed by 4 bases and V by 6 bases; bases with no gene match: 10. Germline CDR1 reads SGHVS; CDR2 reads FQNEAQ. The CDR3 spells CASRIRETGVETQYF. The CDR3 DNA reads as TGTGCCAGCAGAATTCGGGAGACAGGGGTAGAGACCCAGTACTTC.

The CDR3 reads CASSDQGYTEAFF. The CDR3 bases are TGTGCCAGCAGTGACCAGGGGTATACTGAAGCTTTCTTT. The rearrangement joins TRBV2 to TRBJ1-1, with a possible D match to TRBD1 (6 bases). The CDR3 spans 13 residues. V was cut by 3 bases and J by 5 bases, with 10 bases left in between. Per the germline V gene, CDR1 is SNHLY and CDR2 is FYNNEI.

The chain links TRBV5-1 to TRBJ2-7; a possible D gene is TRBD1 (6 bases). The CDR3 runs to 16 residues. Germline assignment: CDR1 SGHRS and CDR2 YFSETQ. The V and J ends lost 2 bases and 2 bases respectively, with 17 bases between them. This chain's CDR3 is CASSFVTGTRTYEQYF. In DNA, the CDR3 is TGCGCCAGCAGCTTCGTTACCGGGACAAGAACCTACGAGCAGTACTTC. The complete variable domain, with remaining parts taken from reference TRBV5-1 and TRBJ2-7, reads KAGVTQTPRYLIKTRGQQVTLSCSPISGHRSVSWYQQTPGQGLQFLFEYFSETQRNKGNFPGRFSGRQFSNSRSEMNVSTLELGDSALYLCASSFVTGTRTYEQYFGPGTRLTVT.

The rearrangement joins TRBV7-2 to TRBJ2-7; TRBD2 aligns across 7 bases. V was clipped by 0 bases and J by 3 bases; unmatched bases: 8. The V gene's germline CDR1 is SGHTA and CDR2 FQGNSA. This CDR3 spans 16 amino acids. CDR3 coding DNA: TGTGCCAGCAGCTTAGCTGGGACTAACAATAACTACGAGCAGTACTTC. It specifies CASSLAGTNNNYEQYF.

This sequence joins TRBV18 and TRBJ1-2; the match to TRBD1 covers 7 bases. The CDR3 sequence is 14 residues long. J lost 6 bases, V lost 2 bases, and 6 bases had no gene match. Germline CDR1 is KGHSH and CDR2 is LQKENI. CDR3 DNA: TGTGCCAGCTCACCAATAGGGGGCGCGGATGGCTACACCTTC. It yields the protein CASSPIGGADGYTF.

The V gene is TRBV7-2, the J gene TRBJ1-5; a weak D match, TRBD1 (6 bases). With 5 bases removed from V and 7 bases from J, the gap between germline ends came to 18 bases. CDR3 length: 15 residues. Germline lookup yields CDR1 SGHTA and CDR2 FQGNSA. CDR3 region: CASSLRGEVPQPQHF. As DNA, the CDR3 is TGTGCCAGCAGCCTCAGGGGCGAGGTCCCCCAGCCCCAGCATTTT.

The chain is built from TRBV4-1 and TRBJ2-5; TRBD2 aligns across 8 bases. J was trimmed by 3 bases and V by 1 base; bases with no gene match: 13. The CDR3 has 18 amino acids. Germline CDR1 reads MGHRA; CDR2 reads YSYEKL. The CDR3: CASSQVFRLAGGKETQYF. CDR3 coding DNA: TGCGCCAGCAGCCAAGTGTTTCGGCTAGCGGGCGGGAAAGAGACCCAGTACTTC.

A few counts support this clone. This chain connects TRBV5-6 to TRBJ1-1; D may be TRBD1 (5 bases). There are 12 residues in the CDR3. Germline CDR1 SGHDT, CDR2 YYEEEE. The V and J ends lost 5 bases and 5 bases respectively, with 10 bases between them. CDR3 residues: CASSHSGTEAFF. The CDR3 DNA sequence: TGTGCCAGCAGTCATTCAGGGACTGAAGCTTTCTTT.

CDR3 bases: TGTGCCAGCAGCCGGGACAGGGACTACGAGCAGTACTTC. It encodes CASSRDRDYEQYF. The chain combines TRBV27 with TRBJ2-7, with 9 bases identical to TRBD1. Trimming at V came to 6 bases and at J to 3 bases, leaving 3 bases not matched to a gene. The CDR3 is 13 residues long. Germline CDR1 reads MNHEY; CDR2 reads SMNVEV (reference sequence).

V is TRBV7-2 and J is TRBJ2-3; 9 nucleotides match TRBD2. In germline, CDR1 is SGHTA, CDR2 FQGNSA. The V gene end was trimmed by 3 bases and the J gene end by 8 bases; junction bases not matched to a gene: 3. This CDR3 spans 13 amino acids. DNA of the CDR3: TGTGCCAGCAGCTTTGCGGGGGGGCCTACGCAGTATTTT. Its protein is CASSFAGGPTQYF.

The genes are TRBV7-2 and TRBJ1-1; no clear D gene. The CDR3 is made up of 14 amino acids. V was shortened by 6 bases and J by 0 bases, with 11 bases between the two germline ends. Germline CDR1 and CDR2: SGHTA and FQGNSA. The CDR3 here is CASRPGTVNTEAFF. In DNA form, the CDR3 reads TGTGCCAGCAGACCCGGTACAGTGAACACTGAAGCTTTCTTT. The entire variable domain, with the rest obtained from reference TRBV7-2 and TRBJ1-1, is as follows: GAGVSQSPSNKVTEKGKDVELRCDPISGHTALYWYRQSLGQGLEFLIYFQGNSAPDKSGLPSDRFSAERTGGSVSTLTIQRTQQEDSAVYLCASRPGTVNTEAFFGQGTRLTVV.

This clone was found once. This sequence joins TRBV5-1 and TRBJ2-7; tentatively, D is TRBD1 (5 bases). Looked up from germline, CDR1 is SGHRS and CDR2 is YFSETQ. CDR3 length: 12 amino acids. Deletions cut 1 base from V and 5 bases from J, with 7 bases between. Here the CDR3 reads CASSLIGDEQYF. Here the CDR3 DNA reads TGCGCCAGCAGCTTGATAGGGGACGAGCAGTACTTC. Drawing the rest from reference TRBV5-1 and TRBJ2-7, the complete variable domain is KAGVTQTPRYLIKTRGQQVTLSCSPISGHRSVSWYQQTPGQGLQFLFEYFSETQRNKGNFPGRFSGRQFSNSRSEMNVSTLELGDSALYLCASSLIGDEQYFGPGTRLTVT.

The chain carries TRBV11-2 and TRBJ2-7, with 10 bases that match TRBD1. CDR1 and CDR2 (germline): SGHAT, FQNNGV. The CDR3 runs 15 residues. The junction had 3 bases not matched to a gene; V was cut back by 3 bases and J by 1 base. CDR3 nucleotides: TGTGCCAGCAGCTTGCGGGACAGGGGTTCCTACGAGCAGTACTTC. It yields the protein CASSLRDRGSYEQYF.

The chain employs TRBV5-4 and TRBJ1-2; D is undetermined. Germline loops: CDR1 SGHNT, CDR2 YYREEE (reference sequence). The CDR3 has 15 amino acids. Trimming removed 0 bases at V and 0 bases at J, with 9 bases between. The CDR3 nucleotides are TGTGCCAGCAGCTTGGGAGGTATAGCTAACTATGGCTACACCTTC. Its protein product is CASSLGGIANYGYTF.

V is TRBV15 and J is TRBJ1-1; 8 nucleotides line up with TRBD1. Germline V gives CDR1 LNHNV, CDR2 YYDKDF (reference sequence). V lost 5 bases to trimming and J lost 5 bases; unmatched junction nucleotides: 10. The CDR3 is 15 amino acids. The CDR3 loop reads CATSGKDRARTEAFF. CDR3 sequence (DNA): TGTGCCACCAGCGGAAAGGACAGGGCTCGGACTGAAGCTTTCTTT.

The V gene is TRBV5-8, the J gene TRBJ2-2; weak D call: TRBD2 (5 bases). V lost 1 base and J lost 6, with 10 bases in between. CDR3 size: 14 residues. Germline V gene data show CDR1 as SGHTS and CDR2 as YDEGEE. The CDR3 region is CASSLRSRAGELFF. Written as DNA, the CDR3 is TGTGCCAGCAGCTTGAGGTCGCGGGCCGGGGAGCTGTTTTTT.

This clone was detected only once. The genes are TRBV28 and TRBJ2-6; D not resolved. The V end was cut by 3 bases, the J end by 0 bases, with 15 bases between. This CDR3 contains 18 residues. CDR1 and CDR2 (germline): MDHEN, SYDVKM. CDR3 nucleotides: TGTGCCAGCAGTTTCGGCAGCCGACTGGACTCTGGGGCCAACGTCCTGACTTTC. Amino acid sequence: CASSFGSRLDSGANVLTF. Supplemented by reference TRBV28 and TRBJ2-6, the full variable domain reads DVKVTQSSRYLVKRTGEKVFLECVQDMDHENMFWYRQDPGLGLRLIYFSYDVKMKEKGDIPEGYSVSREKKERFSLILESASTNQTSMYLCASSFGSRLDSGANVLTFGAGSRLTVL.

This CDR3 is CASSLGGVHQPQHF. In DNA form, the CDR3 reads TGTGCCAGCAGCTTAGGGGGGGTACATCAGCCCCAGCATTTT. This rearrangement joins TRBV7-9 to TRBJ1-5; D is perhaps TRBD1 (5 bases). V was shortened by 1 base and J by 5 bases, with 9 bases between the two germline ends. Germline V gene data show CDR1 as SEHNR and CDR2 as FQNEAQ (reference sequence). This CDR3 has 14 amino acids.

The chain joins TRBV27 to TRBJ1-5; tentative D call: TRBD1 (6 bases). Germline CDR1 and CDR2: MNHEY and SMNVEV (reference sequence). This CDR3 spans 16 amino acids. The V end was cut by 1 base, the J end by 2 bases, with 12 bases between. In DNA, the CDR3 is TGTGCCAGCAGTTTATTGGGTCGGACAGGCAATCAGCCCCAGCATTTT. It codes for CASSLLGRTGNQPQHF.

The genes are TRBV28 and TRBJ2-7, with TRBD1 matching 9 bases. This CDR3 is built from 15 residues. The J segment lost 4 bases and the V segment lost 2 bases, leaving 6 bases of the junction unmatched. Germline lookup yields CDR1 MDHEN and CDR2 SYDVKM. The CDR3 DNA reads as TGTGCCAGCAGTTTAAAGGGACAGGGAGGGTACGAGCAGTACTTC. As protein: CASSLKGQGGYEQYF.

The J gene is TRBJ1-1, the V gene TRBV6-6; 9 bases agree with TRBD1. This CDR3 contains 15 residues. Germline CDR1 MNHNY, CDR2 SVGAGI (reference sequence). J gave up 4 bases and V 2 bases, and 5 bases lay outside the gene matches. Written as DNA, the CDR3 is TGTGCCAGCAGTTACGGGACAGGGTGGGCCACTGAAGCTTTCTTT. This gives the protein CASSYGTGWATEAFF.

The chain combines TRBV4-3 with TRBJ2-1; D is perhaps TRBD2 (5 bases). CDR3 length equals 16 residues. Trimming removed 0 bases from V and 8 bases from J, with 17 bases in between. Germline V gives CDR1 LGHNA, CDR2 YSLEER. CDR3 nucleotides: TGCGCCAGCAGCCAAGAAGGCAGGCGAGGGATAGATGAGCAGTTCTTC. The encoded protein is CASSQEGRRGIDEQFF.

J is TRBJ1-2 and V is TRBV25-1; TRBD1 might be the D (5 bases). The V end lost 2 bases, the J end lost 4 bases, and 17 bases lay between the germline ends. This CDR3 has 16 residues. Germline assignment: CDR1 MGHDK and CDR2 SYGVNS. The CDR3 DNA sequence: TGTGCCAGCAGTGAAGTCGGAGGGACGTCTGCCTATGGCTACACCTTC. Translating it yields CASSEVGGTSAYGYTF.

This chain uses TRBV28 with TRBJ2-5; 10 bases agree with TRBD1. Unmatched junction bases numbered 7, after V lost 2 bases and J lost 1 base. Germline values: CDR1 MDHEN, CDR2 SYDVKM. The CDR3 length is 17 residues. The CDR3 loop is CASSLESGTGVQETQYF. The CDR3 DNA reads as TGTGCCAGCAGTTTAGAGTCGGGGACAGGGGTCCAAGAGACCCAGTACTTC.